This TCR beta chain was identified in a study of T-cell reconstitution after alpha-beta-depleted transplantation in children. Study-wide results and limits: Reportedly, roughly two months post-transplant, alpha-beta T cells arose from several hundred expanded graft clones. A year had passed since transplant, and T-cell counts and diversity by then came mostly from newly produced T cells.

Turning to this clonotype: The target antigen is unknown.

V lost 0 bases and J 6 bases, leaving 15 bases between the germline ends. The CDR3 runs to 15 residues. The authors prepared the TCRbeta library with unique molecular identifiers. MiXCR, run by TCRdb on the PCR reads, gives a single entry per CDR3 protein. Of some 440,000 distinct CDR3 sequences in the sample, 16% are singletons; the top ten hold roughly 29%. This TCR was sampled from a boy under three years old who had a stem cell transplant for Wiskott-Aldrich syndrome, so the T cells may come from the graft donor. The chain has TRBV12-3 or TRBV12-4 and TRBJ2-7, with D possibly TRBD1 on 6 matching bases. The material sequenced was PBMCs, mostly from graft donor cells, taken 360 days after TCRalphabeta/CD19-depleted stem cell transplant. CDR3 nucleotide sequence: TGTGCCAGCAGTTTAGCAGGGGGTGAGAGCGGCGAGCAGTACTTC. Protein sequence: CASSLAGGESGEQYF.